This T cell receptor beta chain was sequenced in a study of shared T cell receptors in the human thymus. CDR3 length: 16 amino acids. V lost 4 bases and J lost 0; bases outside the gene matches: 5. Germline CDR1 and CDR2: SGHRS and YFSETQ. Some clones are missing from TCRdb's copy, which holds only in-frame ones; the method was immunoSEQ multiplex PCR. The profile covers 600,000 to 900,000 clones, with 80% to 90% appearing a single time and 0.008% to 0.011% taken by the ten largest. These data also formed part of another study, on human thymus T cells. From that report: Resections were taken during corrective heart surgery, and the thymus tissue came from these. Within thymic and blood repertoires, V and J gene usage appeared to be biased.

This TCR derives from a girl under three years old with a congenital heart defect. This chain connects TRBV5-1 to TRBJ2-2, with 8 nucleotides matching TRBD1. The sequenced sample was thymocytes. The CDR3 DNA sequence: TGCGCCAGCAGCGGCGACAGGGGTCCGAACACCGGGGAGCTGTTTTTT. It encodes CASSGDRGPNTGELFF.